Given below is one TCR beta chain in context. The target antigen is unknown. Its ends do not fully match the called genes, so a read error is possible. CDR3 length equals 14 residues. This record belongs to a study of T cell repertoires in cytomegalovirus infection. Study in general: Public TCR beta signatures were indicative of both CMV infection and a matching HLA type. Study-wide results and limits: Dominating the ex vivo response were TCR beta clonotypes that were CMV-specific and HLA-C-restricted.

A single record per CDR3 protein comes from TCRdb applying MiXCR to the reads. The sample lists approximately 700,000 distinct CDR3 sequences, under 40% occurring once. V gene TRBV12-3 or TRBV12-4 combines with J gene TRBJ1-5, with D perhaps TRBD1 (5 bases). The sequenced sample was PBMCs. The TCR originated in a human donor in good health (CMV status not recorded). Some clones in this sample may be carry-over from other donors' samples. The CDR3 protein is CTSSLAGGNQPQHF. CDR3 in DNA: TGTACCAGCAGTTTAGCGGGGGGCAATCAGCCCCAGCATTTT.